This T cell receptor beta chain was observed in a study of blood T cell repertoires in COVID-19. This CDR3 has 12 amino acids. Per the germline V gene, CDR1 is MDHEN and CDR2 is SYDVKM. Unmatched junction bases numbered 0, after V lost 3 bases and J lost 6 bases. Generated by immunoSEQ multiplex PCR, the TCRdb table keeps only in-frame clones and is missing some. The sample has approximately 80,000 clones, under 80% seen once; the top ten hold approximately 16%. The sample comprised peripheral blood. The clonotype originates from a human donor in a cohort sampled during active COVID-19. V gene TRBV28 combines with J gene TRBJ2-7, with 9 bases that match TRBD1. CDR3 DNA sequence: TGTGCCAGCAGTTTGGACAGGGGCGAGCAGTACGTC. This translates into CASSLDRGEQYV.